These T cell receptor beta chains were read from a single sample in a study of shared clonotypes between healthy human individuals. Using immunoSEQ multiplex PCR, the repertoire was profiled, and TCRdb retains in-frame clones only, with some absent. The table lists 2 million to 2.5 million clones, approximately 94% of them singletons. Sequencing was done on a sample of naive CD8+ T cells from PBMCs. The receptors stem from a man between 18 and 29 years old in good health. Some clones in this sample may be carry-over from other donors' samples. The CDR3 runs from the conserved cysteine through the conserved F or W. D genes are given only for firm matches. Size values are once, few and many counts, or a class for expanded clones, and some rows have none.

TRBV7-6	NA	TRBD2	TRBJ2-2	CASSLWTSGNTGELFF	TGTGCCAGCAGCCTCTGGACTAGCGGGAACACCGGGGAGCTGTTTTTT
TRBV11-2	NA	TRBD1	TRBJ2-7	CASSLNSRTGGEWLYEQYF	TGTGCCAGCAGCTTGAATAGCCGAACAGGGGGCGAATGGTTGTACGAGCAGTACTTC
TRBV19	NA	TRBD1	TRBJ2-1	CASSPRTGGFDEQFF	TGTGCCAGTAGTCCCCGGACAGGGGGCTTCGATGAGCAGTTCTTC
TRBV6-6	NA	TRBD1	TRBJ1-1	CASSPTGYTEAFF	TGTGCCAGCAGTCCGACAGGGTACACTGAAGCTTTCTTT
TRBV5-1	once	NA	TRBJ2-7	CASSPDGPYEQYF	TGCGCCAGCAGCCCGGACGGACCCTACGAGCAGTACTTC
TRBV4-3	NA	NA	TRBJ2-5	CASSQQTGPTEQETQYF	TGCGCCAGCAGCCAACAAACCGGGCCAACAGAACAAGAGACCCAGTACTTC
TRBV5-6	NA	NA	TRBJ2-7	CANSPAGTPVEEQYF	TGTGCCAACAGCCCAGCCGGGACACCAGTCGAGGAGCAGTACTTC
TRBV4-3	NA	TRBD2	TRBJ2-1	CASSQDWEREWYNEQFF	TGCGCCAGCAGCCAAGATTGGGAGCGGGAGTGGTACAATGAGCAGTTCTTC
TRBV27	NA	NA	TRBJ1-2	CASSVTAWGIYGYTF	TGTGCCAGCAGTGTAACAGCTTGGGGGATCTATGGCTACACCTTC
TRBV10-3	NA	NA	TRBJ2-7	CAISDIGGTYEQYF	TGTGCCATCAGTGATATTGGCGGGACTTACGAGCAGTACTTC
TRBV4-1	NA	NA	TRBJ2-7	CASSQDPTGGWQGYEQYF	TGCGCCAGCAGCCAAGATCCCACAGGAGGATGGCAGGGCTACGAGCAGTACTTC
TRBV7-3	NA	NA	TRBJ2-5	CASSSAGGGRLETQYF	TGTGCCAGCAGCTCGGCGGGCGGGGGCCGATTGGAGACCCAGTACTTC
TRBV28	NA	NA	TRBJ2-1	CASSLDTGIPNNEQFF	TGTGCCAGCAGCCTGGACACAGGGATCCCTAACAATGAGCAGTTCTTC
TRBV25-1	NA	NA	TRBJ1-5	CASSETGRQPQHF	TGTGCCAGCAGTGAAACAGGCAGGCAGCCCCAGCATTTT
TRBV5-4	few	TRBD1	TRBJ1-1	CASHRQGEAFF	TGTGCCAGCCACAGACAGGGCGAAGCTTTCTTT
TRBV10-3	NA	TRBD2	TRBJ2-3	CAISGAGVTDTQYF	TGTGCCATCAGTGGAGCGGGAGTTACAGATACGCAGTATTTT
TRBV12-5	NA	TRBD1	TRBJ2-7	CASGLPRPTGGYEQYF	TGTGCTAGTGGTTTGCCCCGGCCCACAGGGGGCTACGAGCAGTACTTC
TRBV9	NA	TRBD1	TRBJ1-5	CASSVGDRGFGQPQHF	TGTGCCAGCAGCGTAGGGGACAGGGGGTTTGGCCAGCCCCAGCATTTT
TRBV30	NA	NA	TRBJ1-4	CAWLPSTGFYEKLFF	TGTGCCTGGCTTCCAAGCACAGGGTTTTATGAAAAACTGTTTTTT